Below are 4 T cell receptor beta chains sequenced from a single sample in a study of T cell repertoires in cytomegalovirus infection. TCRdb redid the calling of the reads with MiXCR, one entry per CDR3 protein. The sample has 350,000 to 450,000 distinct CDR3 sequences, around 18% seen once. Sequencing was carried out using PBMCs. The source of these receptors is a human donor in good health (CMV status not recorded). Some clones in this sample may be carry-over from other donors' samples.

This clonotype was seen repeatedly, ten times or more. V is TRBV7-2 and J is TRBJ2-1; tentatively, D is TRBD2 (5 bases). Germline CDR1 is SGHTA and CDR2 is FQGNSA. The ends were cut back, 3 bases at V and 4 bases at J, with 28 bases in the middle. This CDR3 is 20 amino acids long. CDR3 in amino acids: CASSLYFLALAGRGYNEQFF. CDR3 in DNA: TGTGCCAGCAGCTTGTATTTCCTAGCTCTTGCGGGCAGAGGTTACAATGAGCAGTTCTTC.

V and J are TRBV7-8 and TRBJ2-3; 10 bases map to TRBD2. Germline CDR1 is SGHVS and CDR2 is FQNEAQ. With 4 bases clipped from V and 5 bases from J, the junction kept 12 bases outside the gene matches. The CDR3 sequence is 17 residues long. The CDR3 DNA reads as TGTGCCAGCAGCTCCACCCCTAGCGGGAGTGGGGAAGATACGCAGTATTTT. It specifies CASSSTPSGSGEDTQYF.

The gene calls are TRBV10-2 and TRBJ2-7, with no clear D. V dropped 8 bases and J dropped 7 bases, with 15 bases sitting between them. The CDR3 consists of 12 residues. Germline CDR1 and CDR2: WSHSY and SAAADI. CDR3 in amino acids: CASGYRAVEQYF. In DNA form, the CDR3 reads TGCGCCAGCGGTTACCGAGCCGTAGAGCAGTACTTC.

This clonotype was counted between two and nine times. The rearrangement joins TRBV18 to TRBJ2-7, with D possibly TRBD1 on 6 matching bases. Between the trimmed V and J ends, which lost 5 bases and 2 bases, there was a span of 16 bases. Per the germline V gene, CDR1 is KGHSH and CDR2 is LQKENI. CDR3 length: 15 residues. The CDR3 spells CASSRRQVLAYEQYF. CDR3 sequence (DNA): TGTGCCAGCTCAAGGCGACAGGTTTTAGCCTACGAGCAGTACTTC.